Following are 18 T cell receptor beta chains from one sample sequenced in a study of tumor-infiltrating lymphocytes in primary liver carcinoma. Scientists recovered RNA and DNA together from around 20-30 mg of unsorted bulk tissue. From roughly 500 ng total RNA, TCR beta cDNA was generated with a primer in the constant region. ARM-PCR was slightly modified, and three nested multiplex PCR rounds with it gave rise to the TCR beta libraries. Amplification in the first two PCR rounds was performed using TRBV1-TRBV30 forward primers and a C-beta reverse primer for 10 cycles each. TCRdb reprocessed the multiplex PCR reads with MiXCR, giving one entry per CDR3 protein. The profile shows 90,000 to 150,000 distinct CDR3 sequences, around two thirds of them singletons. The sample was liver tumor tissue from sampling region 1. Subset indicated: tumor region T1, superior pole. The receptors shown here come from a woman aged 60-75 years with primary liver carcinoma and hepatitis B virus infection.

As regards this clonotype: Compared with germline, one end of the junction differs, possibly owing to a read error. V is TRBV30 and J is TRBJ1-2; no definite D call. The CDR3 sequence is 13 residues long. Germline values: CDR1 GTSNPN, CDR2 SVGIG (reference sequence). The CDR3 DNA reads as TGTGCCTGGAGTGTAGCGGAGGGAGGAGGCTACATCTTC. It is translated as CAWSVAEGGGYIF.

The chain is built from TRBV2 and TRBJ1-4; D not resolved. V lost 7 bases and J lost 8, with 17 bases in between. The CDR3 consists of 14 residues. The germline V gene has CDR1 SNHLY and CDR2 FYNNEI. CDR3 sequence: CASTPAEGVEKLFF. CDR3 bases: TGTGCCAGCACCCCAGCAGAGGGTGTCGAAAAACTGTTTTTT. Full variable domain (remainder filled in from reference TRBV2 and TRBJ1-4): EPEVTQTPSHQVTQMGQEVILRCVPISNHLYFYWYRQILGQKVEFLVSFYNNEISEKSEIFDDQFSVERPDGSNFTLKIRSTKLEDSAMYFCASTPAEGVEKLFFGSGTQLSVL.

The chain recombines TRBV28 with TRBJ1-2; unclear D gene. V dropped 4 bases and J dropped 7 bases, with 16 bases sitting between them. CDR1 MDHEN and CDR2 SYDVKM come from the germline V gene. The CDR3 has 14 residues. The CDR3 bases are TGTGCCAGCAGTTCCGATGCGTCGATCAGTGGCTACACCTTC. Translation gives CASSSDASISGYTF.

Note on this clonotype: This could be a read error, since a much larger clone is one nucleotide away. The chain employs TRBV6-5 and TRBJ2-1; a possible D gene is TRBD1 (5 bases). The CDR3 runs to 17 residues. CDR1 and CDR2 (germline): MNHEY, SVGAGI. CDR3 sequence reads: CASKSGQGTPSYNEEFF. DNA for the CDR3: TGTGCCAGCAAGTCGGGTCAGGGCACACCCTCCTACAATGAGGAGTTCTTC.

The CDR3 DNA is TGTGCCAGCATCGGACTAGTGGGAGATAGAGTAGATACGCAGTATTTT. Translation gives CASIGLVGDRVDTQYF. This chain connects TRBV2 to TRBJ2-3; 7 bases match TRBD2. Germline CDR1 SNHLY, CDR2 FYNNEI. CDR3 length: 16 residues. V gave up 7 bases and J gave up 5 bases; unmatched junction bases: 15.

Notes on this clonotype: Possible read error: a much larger clone is one base away. The chain couples TRBV10-3 to TRBJ2-7; tentatively, D is TRBD1 or TRBD2 (6 bases each). CDR3 length: 14 residues. Per germline, CDR1 ENHRY and CDR2 SYGVKD. The CDR3 loop is CTISESYGGDEQYF. In DNA, the CDR3 is TGTACCATCAGTGAGTCGTACGGGGGCGACGAGCAGTACTTC.

On this clonotype: A much larger clone lies one base from this, so it may be a read error. The chain uses TRBV6-1 and TRBJ2-3, with 7 nucleotides matching TRBD2. This CDR3 has 15 amino acids. Germline CDR1 and CDR2: MNHNS and SASEGT. CDR3 in amino acids: CVSSFLAASTDTQYF. The CDR3, as DNA: TGTGTCAGCAGTTTCCTAGCGGCTAGCACAGATACGCAGTATTTT.

This clonotype was seen repeatedly, ten times or more. This chain uses TRBV6-5 with TRBJ1-2; D gene ambiguous. V shed 2 bases and J shed 2 bases, with 15 bases lying between them. Germline V CDR1 and CDR2: MNHEY, SVGAGI. This CDR3 region has 16 residues. CDR3 residues: CASSYLTSGWNYGYTF. CDR3 nucleotides: TGTGCCAGCAGTTACCTTACATCGGGGTGGAACTATGGCTACACCTTC.

This clonotype appeared once. This clone may be a read error of a much larger clone one base away. This chain connects TRBV6-5 to TRBJ2-5; 8 nucleotides align to TRBD1. This CDR3 is 14 amino acids long. Germline V lookup: CDR1 MNHEY, CDR2 SVGAGI. V gave up 5 bases and J gave up 6 bases; unmatched junction bases: 8. The DNA for the CDR3 is TGTGCCAGCAGTAGCGGACAGGGTGGGAAGACCCAGTACTTC. It codes for CASSSGQGGKTQYF.

About this clonotype itself: In this CDR3 the conserved last residue, phenylalanine or tryptophan, is missing, so a read error is likely. The chain links TRBV11-2 to TRBJ2-7, with D perhaps matching TRBD2 (6 bases). This CDR3 has 14 residues. The germline gives CDR1 SGHAT, CDR2 FQNNGV. CDR3 protein: CVSSLKEGPYEQYY. The CDR3 bases are TGTGTCAGCAGCTTAAAGGAGGGGCCCTACGAGCAGTACTAC.

The rearrangement joins TRBV15 to TRBJ1-2; D remains ambiguous. This CDR3 region has 12 residues. Trimming took 3 bases from V and 8 from J, leaving 10 bases between them. Germline V gene data show CDR1 as LNHNV and CDR2 as YYDKDF (reference sequence). The CDR3 DNA reads as TGTGCCACCAGCAGGTCCCTTGGGGGCTACACCTTC. It encodes CATSRSLGGYTF.

Worth noting for this clonotype: Relative to the germline gene, one junction end is altered; a read error may explain this. The chain is built from TRBV29-1 and TRBJ1-2; the D gene is possibly TRBD1 (6 bases). The CDR3 is 12 amino acids. Germline CDR1 SQVTM, CDR2 ANQGSEA. CDR3 nucleotides: TGCAGCGTCGGGTCGGGGGGCTATGGTTACACCTTC. Its protein is CSVGSGGYGYTF.

Notes on this clonotype: A much larger clone sits a single nucleotide away, making a read error possible. This CDR3 is CASSPRRIPGDNQPQHF. The CDR3 coding sequence is TGTGCCAGCAGTCCCCGCAGGATCCCCGGGGACAATCAGCCCCAGCATTTT. The chain uses TRBV6-1 and TRBJ1-5; the D is unclear. The CDR3 has 17 amino acids. CDR1 and CDR2 (germline): MNHNS, SASEGT. The V and J ends lost 5 bases and 3 bases respectively, with 20 bases between them.

The chain joins TRBV28 to TRBJ2-7; a possible D gene is TRBD1 (6 bases). Germline V lookup: CDR1 MDHEN, CDR2 SYDVKM. The ends were cut back, 5 bases at V and 1 base at J, with 18 bases in the middle. CDR3 length: 16 residues. The CDR3 here is CASSTSWTASSYEQYF. The CDR3, as DNA: TGTGCCAGCAGTACTTCTTGGACAGCCAGTTCCTACGAGCAGTACTTC.

About this clonotype itself: A much bigger clone sits one base away, suggesting this may be a read error. This rearrangement joins TRBV6-6 to TRBJ1-4; 8 nucleotides align to TRBD1. From germline, CDR1 is MNHNY and CDR2 SVGAGI (reference sequence). The trim removed 5 bases at V and 8 bases at J, leaving 7 bases unmatched. CDR3 length: 14 residues. The CDR3 nucleotides read TGTGCCAGCAGTCGGACAGGGAGCAAAGAAAAACTGTTTTTT. Translating gives CASSRTGSKEKLFF.

As to this clonotype: Because the CDR3 is missing its conserved closing phenylalanine or tryptophan, this is likely a read error. V and J are TRBV24-1 and TRBJ2-6, with D perhaps TRBD1 or TRBD2 (5 bases each). The CDR3 runs to 15 residues. Looked up from germline, CDR1 is KGHDR and CDR2 is SFDVKD. V lost 7 bases and J lost 6, with 15 bases in between. Here the CDR3 DNA reads TGTGCCACCAGCGAGGGAAGGGGCGAGGCCAACGTCCTGACTTCC. Protein product: CATSEGRGEANVLTS.

This clonotype was seen just once. J is TRBJ2-1 and V is TRBV5-4; TRBD2 matches 9 bases. The J segment lost 0 bases and the V segment lost 4 bases, leaving 17 bases of the junction unmatched. The CDR3 length is 20 residues. From germline, CDR1 is SGHNT and CDR2 YYREEE (reference sequence). The chain's CDR3 is CASSPAGARLADISYNEQFF. In DNA form, the CDR3 reads TGTGCCAGCAGCCCCGCGGGGGCGCGACTAGCGGATATCTCCTACAATGAGCAGTTCTTC.

As regards this clonotype: A clone one base away is much larger, so this may be a read error. V and J are TRBV12-3 or TRBV12-4 and TRBJ1-1; weak D call: TRBD1 (6 bases). This CDR3 comprises 14 residues. The CDR3 sequence is CASILSQGCTEAFF. The CDR3, as DNA: TGTGCCAGCATTTTATCACAGGGTTGTACTGAAGCTTTCTTT.